The clone carrying this T cell receptor (beta chain) is a singleton in its sample. Methods used by the authors: From reference gene primer amplification, estimates of nucleated cell counts were derived. This table comes from immunoSEQ multiplex PCR, and its TCRdb copy is limited to in-frame clones, with some not included. The D gene and trimming were derived from the DNA, and the V and J assignments and clone size from that table. The sample lists around 130,000 clones, 85% to 90% seen once, with roughly 2.2% in the top ten. The source of the sample is a study of blood T cell repertoires in COVID-19. In the study overall: The United States, Italy and Spain supplied acute and convalescent COVID-19 samples. T cells, B-cell-depleted T cells, or PBMCs supplied cDNA or gDNA.

CDR1 SGHTA and CDR2 FQGNSA come from the germline V gene. The CDR3 has 14 residues. The V and J ends lost 0 bases and 2 bases respectively, with 8 bases between them. The specimen sequenced was peripheral blood. The chain is built from TRBV7-2 and TRBJ2-7, with a possible D match to TRBD1 (5 bases). The clonotype originates from a woman between 45 and 60 years old with acute or convalescent COVID-19. CDR3 residues: CASSLAQGPYEQYF. The CDR3 DNA follows: TGTGCCAGCAGCTTAGCGCAGGGCCCCTACGAGCAGTACTTC.